Reported below is one TCR beta chain. Its target is unknown. The time point denotes: week 5, during vaccination. With topical imiquimod, each dose of the vaccine consisted of 300 ug of mutant IDH1 20-mer peptide. The data were taken from a study of a mutant IDH1 vaccine in newly diagnosed glioma. Overall study: The study started vaccination 4-6 weeks after radiotherapy alone, or with temozolomide cycles.

The protocol was immunoSEQ multiplex PCR, while the TCRdb copy is restricted to in-frame clones and leaves out a portion. Counted here are about 30,000 clones, around 87% occurring once; the ten biggest clones make up about 3.5%. Sequenced material: peripheral blood mononuclear cells (PBMCs), taken from a glioma patient whose treatment included an IDH1 peptide vaccine. The receptor was isolated from a woman in her 40s with glioma. Some clones in this sample may be carry-over from other donors' samples.

Here the CDR3 DNA reads TGCGCCAGCAGCTTAGGGTCCGAGGGGGTTGAGCAGTTCTTC. Residues: CASSLGSEGVEQFF. The chain combines TRBV5-1 with TRBJ2-1; the D gene is possibly TRBD1 (6 bases). The V end lost 2 bases, the J end lost 9 bases, and 15 bases lay between the germline ends. This CDR3 comprises 14 residues. Germline V CDR1 and CDR2: SGHRS, YFSETQ.